These 30 T cell receptor beta chains were all obtained from the same sample, sequenced in a study of blood T cell repertoires in COVID-19. Using immunoSEQ multiplex PCR, the repertoire was profiled, and TCRdb retains in-frame clones only, with some absent. The sample has about 210,000 clones; roughly four fifths are singletons. Sequenced material: peripheral blood. These receptors were obtained from a woman between 50 and 59 years old with active or convalescent COVID-19.

The genes are TRBV30 and TRBJ1-3, with D unclear. The germline V gene encodes CDR1 GTSNPN and CDR2 SVGIG (reference sequence). This CDR3 is 13 amino acids long. V shed 5 bases and J shed 0 bases, with 8 bases lying between them. CDR3 in amino acids: CAWLSRSGNTIYF. The CDR3 DNA reads as TGTGCCTGGTTAAGCCGCTCTGGAAACACCATATATTTT.

J is TRBJ2-1 and V is TRBV4-1; 9 positions match TRBD2. The CDR3 has 16 residues. Germline CDR1 and CDR2: MGHRA and YSYEKL. The V gene end was trimmed by 4 bases and the J gene end by 7 bases; junction bases not matched to a gene: 11. The CDR3 region is CASSRPERGAVNEQFF. Here the CDR3 DNA reads TGCGCCAGCAGCCGTCCCGAGCGGGGGGCAGTAAATGAGCAGTTCTTC.

The chain links TRBV5-1 to TRBJ2-5; D perhaps matches TRBD1 (5 bases). Trimming removed 3 bases from V and 5 bases from J, with 17 bases in between. Germline V CDR1 and CDR2: SGHRS, YFSETQ. CDR3 length: 15 amino acids. The DNA for the CDR3 is TGCGCCAGCAGCTCTACGTCCAGGGTTAGGGAGACCCAGTACTTC. This encodes CASSSTSRVRETQYF.

This rearrangement joins TRBV2 to TRBJ2-2; D might be TRBD1 (5 bases). V was pared by 4 bases and J by 5 bases, with 14 bases between. There are 15 residues in the CDR3. Per the germline V gene, CDR1 is SNHLY and CDR2 is FYNNEI. The CDR3: CASSVGAHGTGELFF. DNA of the CDR3: TGTGCCAGCAGTGTAGGGGCCCACGGGACCGGGGAGCTGTTTTTT.

The genes are TRBV5-4 and TRBJ1-1, with a tentative D call TRBD1 (5 bases). The CDR3 extends over 13 amino acids. Germline values: CDR1 SGHNT, CDR2 YYREEE (reference sequence). With 7 bases removed from V and 7 bases from J, the gap between germline ends came to 17 bases. The chain's CDR3 is CASGSGGRLEAFF. In DNA, the CDR3 is TGTGCCAGCGGTTCGGGGGGGAGACTTGAAGCTTTCTTT.

The chain is built from TRBV11-2 and TRBJ2-2; no clear D gene. Trimming removed 2 bases at V and 1 base at J, with 8 bases between. The CDR3 loop spans 15 amino acids. Looked up from germline, CDR1 is SGHAT and CDR2 is FQNNGV. CDR3 loop: CASSLTSGNTGELFF. CDR3 sequence (DNA): TGTGCCAGCAGCTTAACCTCAGGGAACACCGGGGAGCTGTTTTTT.

The V gene is TRBV2, the J gene TRBJ2-2, with 11 nucleotides matching TRBD2. V gave up 7 bases and J gave up 1 base; unmatched junction bases: 14. Looked up from germline, CDR1 is SNHLY and CDR2 is FYNNEI. This CDR3 is 19 amino acids long. The DNA of the CDR3 is TGTGCCAGCACCCCCGGATCCCTGGGACTAGCGGTGAACACCGGGGAGCTGTTTTTT. Amino acid sequence: CASTPGSLGLAVNTGELFF.

The table lists this clone with a few counts. J is TRBJ2-2 and V is TRBV7-9; TRBD1 agrees at 9 bases. Trimming cost V 6 bases and J 6 bases; bases outside gene matches: 8. CDR3 size: 15 residues. CDR1 is SEHNR and CDR2 is FQNEAQ in the germline V gene (reference sequence). CDR3: CASRAGTGISGELFF. Written as DNA, the CDR3 is TGTGCCAGCAGGGCCGGGACAGGGATTTCCGGGGAGCTGTTTTTT.

The chain uses TRBV19 and TRBJ2-7, with 8 positions matching TRBD1. The germline gives CDR1 LNHDA, CDR2 SQIVND (reference sequence). Germline trimming cut 4 bases from V and 3 bases from J; bases unmatched to any gene: 2. The CDR3 length is 13 residues. CDR3 in amino acids: CASSTTGGYEQYF. CDR3 DNA sequence: TGTGCCAGTAGTACTACAGGGGGCTACGAGCAGTACTTC. Drawing the rest from reference TRBV19 and TRBJ2-7, the complete variable domain is DGGITQSPKYLFRKEGQNVTLSCEQNLNHDAMYWYRQDPGQGLRLIYYSQIVNDFQKGDIAEGYSVSREKKESFPLTVTSAQKNPTAFYLCASSTTGGYEQYFGPGTRLTVT.

This chain connects TRBV5-5 to TRBJ1-4, with D perhaps matching TRBD1 (6 bases). Germline V gene lookup returns CDR1 SGHKS and CDR2 YYEKEE (reference sequence). CDR3 length: 14 residues. Between the trimmed V and J ends, which lost 4 bases and 7 bases, there was a span of 14 bases. CDR3 sequence: CASSHRVFSEKLFF. The CDR3 DNA reads TGTGCCAGCAGCCACAGGGTGTTTAGTGAAAAACTGTTTTTT.

In DNA form, the CDR3 reads TGTGCCAGCAGTGAAGGACAGCTCACCGGGGAGCTGTTTTTT. Translation gives CASSEGQLTGELFF. The chain combines TRBV6-1 with TRBJ2-2; a weak D match, TRBD1 (5 bases). From germline, CDR1 is MNHNS and CDR2 SASEGT. The CDR3 covers 14 residues. With 1 base removed from V and 4 bases from J, the gap between germline ends came to 7 bases.

This chain links TRBV28 with TRBJ1-5; weak D call: TRBD1 (5 bases). This CDR3 has 12 amino acids. V shed 4 bases and J shed 11 bases, with 12 bases lying between them. The germline gives CDR1 MDHEN, CDR2 SYDVKM. The CDR3 loop reads CASSSPGVAQHF. The CDR3 DNA is TGTGCCAGCAGTTCCCCGGGGGTGGCCCAGCATTTT.

This sequence joins TRBV18 and TRBJ1-6; D may be TRBD1 (6 bases). V lost 3 bases, J lost 10 bases, and 16 bases lay in between. CDR1 is KGHSH and CDR2 is LQKENI in the germline V gene. The CDR3 is made up of 15 amino acids. This CDR3 is CASSPLRGGGSPLHF. CDR3 in DNA: TGTGCCAGCTCACCCCTCAGGGGCGGAGGATCACCCCTCCACTTT.

The chain joins TRBV6-2 or TRBV6-3 to TRBJ1-5; no definite D call. The germline CDR1 and CDR2 sequences are MNHEY and SVGEGT. V shed 5 bases and J shed 1 base, with 12 bases lying between them. CDR3 length: 15 amino acids. The CDR3 DNA follows: TGTGCCAGCAGTCCAGAGACGGGGAGCAATCAGCCCCAGCATTTT. Residues: CASSPETGSNQPQHF.

This sequence joins TRBV19 and TRBJ2-2, with a possible D match to TRBD2 (6 bases). The CDR3 has 15 amino acids. The V end was cut by 0 bases, the J end by 6 bases, with 11 bases between. The germline V gene encodes CDR1 LNHDA and CDR2 SQIVND (reference sequence). CDR3 coding DNA: TGTGCCAGTAGTATAGATAACCGGGGGTCCGGGGAGCTGTTTTTT. This sequence encodes CASSIDNRGSGELFF.

The rearrangement uses TRBV19 and TRBJ2-1; 8 bases line up with TRBD2. V was pared by 1 base and J by 1 base, with 6 bases of the junction left unmatched. CDR3 length: 17 amino acids. Germline assignment: CDR1 LNHDA and CDR2 SQIVND (reference sequence). CDR3 residues: CASSIAGGWGSYNEQFF. The CDR3 coding sequence is TGTGCCAGTAGTATAGCGGGAGGGTGGGGGTCCTACAATGAGCAGTTCTTC.

The V and J genes are TRBV25-1 and TRBJ2-3; TRBD2 is a possible D gene (6 bases). Germline CDR1 reads MGHDK; CDR2 reads SYGVNS. The CDR3 runs to 14 residues. V dropped 8 bases and J dropped 1 base, with 13 bases sitting between them. CDR3 nucleotide sequence: TGTGCCAGCCGGTGGGACTCTGGCACAGATACGCAGTATTTT. Protein: CASRWDSGTDTQYF.

The chain employs TRBV15 and TRBJ2-2; 7 positions match TRBD1. The CDR3 totals 16 residues. Germline V CDR1 and CDR2: LNHNV, YYDKDF (reference sequence). Losses at the gene ends were 4 bases for V and 2 bases for J; bases not matched to a gene: 7. CDR3 region: CATSTWTGDNTGELFF. The CDR3 region has the DNA TGTGCCACCAGCACTTGGACAGGAGACAACACCGGGGAGCTGTTTTTT.

The V gene is TRBV14, the J gene TRBJ2-1, with 13 positions matching TRBD2. CDR3 length: 20 amino acids. CDR1 and CDR2 from the germline V gene are SGHDN and FVKESK. The V and J ends lost 1 base and 6 bases, in that order; junction bases with no gene match: 15. DNA for the CDR3: TGTGCCAGCAGCCAAGCCGGGGTCGGACTAGCGGGAGTGGTGCGCAATGAGCAGTTCTTC. Its translation is CASSQAGVGLAGVVRNEQFF.

The chain is built from TRBV6-5 and TRBJ1-5; D is perhaps TRBD1 (6 bases). Germline V gene lookup returns CDR1 MNHEY and CDR2 SVGAGI. The CDR3 has 15 residues. The V and J ends lost 2 bases and 6 bases respectively, with 14 bases between them. CDR3 in amino acids: CASSYPGGASQPQHF. The CDR3 region has the DNA TGTGCCAGCAGTTACCCGGGGGGCGCGAGTCAGCCCCAGCATTTT.

V usage is TRBV7-9 and J usage is TRBJ1-1; 7 nucleotides match TRBD1. Per germline, CDR1 SEHNR and CDR2 FQNEAQ (reference sequence). V trimming: 7 bases; J trimming: 4 bases; junction bases outside the gene matches: 9. The length of the CDR3 is 14 residues. The CDR3 protein is CASKKGATLTEAFF. CDR3 nucleotide sequence: TGTGCCAGCAAGAAGGGGGCCACCCTCACTGAAGCTTTCTTT.

This clone appeared a few times. The CDR3 DNA reads TGTGCCAGCAGTAGTCCTACTAGCGGGAGGACCAATGAGCAGTTCTTC. Amino acids: CASSSPTSGRTNEQFF. This chain joins TRBV7-9 and TRBJ2-1, with 12 positions matching TRBD2. Trimming cost V 6 bases and J 6 bases; bases outside gene matches: 9. The germline CDR1 and CDR2 sequences are SEHNR and FQNEAQ (reference sequence). This CDR3 is built from 16 residues.

V gene TRBV2 combines with J gene TRBJ2-1, with unresolved D. There are 11 residues in the CDR3. V lost 5 bases, J lost 4 bases, and 3 bases lay in between. Germline V lookup: CDR1 SNHLY, CDR2 FYNNEI. The DNA for the CDR3 is TGTGCCAGCAGTCCATACAATGAGCAGTTCTTC. Protein product: CASSPYNEQFF.

The V call is TRBV7-9, the J call TRBJ1-1; 7 bases agree with TRBD1. The CDR3 runs 15 residues. CDR1 and CDR2 from the germline V gene are SEHNR and FQNEAQ (reference sequence). V gave up 5 bases and J gave up 4 bases; unmatched junction bases: 10. DNA of the CDR3: TGTGCCAGCAGCCCATTGACAGGGATGAGCACTGAAGCTTTCTTT. Amino acids: CASSPLTGMSTEAFF.

V is TRBV27 and J is TRBJ1-2; D ambiguous. V was cut by 4 bases and J by 4 bases, with 10 bases left in between. Germline V gene lookup returns CDR1 MNHEY and CDR2 SMNVEV (reference sequence). The length of the CDR3 is 13 residues. This CDR3 is CASSSLVGYGYTF. CDR3 bases: TGTGCCAGCAGTTCCCTAGTAGGCTATGGCTACACCTTC.

This clone was seen a handful of times. The chain employs TRBV6-4 and TRBJ2-3; perhaps TRBD2 as D (6 bases). The germline V gene encodes CDR1 MRHNA and CDR2 SNTAGT. V lost 0 bases and J 3 bases, leaving 7 bases between the germline ends. The CDR3 runs to 14 residues. The CDR3 DNA reads as TGTGCCAGCAGTGACTCGGAGGGGACAGATACGCAGTATTTT. Translation gives CASSDSEGTDTQYF.

The chain has TRBV5-1 and TRBJ2-1, with 12 bases matching TRBD2. J gave up 8 bases and V 6 bases, and 12 bases lay outside the gene matches. CDR1 and CDR2 (germline): SGHRS, YFSETQ. The CDR3 is made up of 16 amino acids. The CDR3 nucleotides are TGCGCCAGCACTCCACAACTAGCGGGAGGAGGGGATGAGCAGTTCTTC. Translation gives CASTPQLAGGGDEQFF.

J is TRBJ1-3 and V is TRBV27, with TRBD1 as a possible D gene (5 bases). Between the trimmed V and J ends, which lost 6 bases and 0 bases, there was a span of 18 bases. Germline V gene lookup returns CDR1 MNHEY and CDR2 SMNVEV (reference sequence). The CDR3 contains 17 residues. The CDR3 DNA reads TGTGCCAGCAGCCTCCCTGGACACCCAAGCTCTGGAAACACCATATATTTT. This codes for CASSLPGHPSSGNTIYF.

This clone has only one observation. V gene TRBV2 combines with J gene TRBJ1-3; D is uncertain. The length of the CDR3 is 13 residues. Germline assignment: CDR1 SNHLY and CDR2 FYNNEI. The V gene lost 6 bases and the J gene lost 7 bases, with 13 bases spanning the gap. CDR3 residues: CASRSAPGNTIYF. CDR3 in DNA: TGTGCCAGCAGGTCGGCCCCCGGGAACACCATATATTTT. The whole variable domain, filled in from reference TRBV2 and TRBJ1-3, reads EPEVTQTPSHQVTQMGQEVILRCVPISNHLYFYWYRQILGQKVEFLVSFYNNEISEKSEIFDDQFSVERPDGSNFTLKIRSTKLEDSAMYFCASRSAPGNTIYFGEGSWLTVV.

The chain is built from TRBV7-2 and TRBJ2-5; D gene unclear. Germline V CDR1 and CDR2: SGHTA, FQGNSA. Trimming took off 4 bases at V and 5 bases at J, with 14 bases between the two ends. The CDR3 is 14 amino acids. The CDR3 DNA sequence: TGTGCCAGCAGCTACAGCCAACCCCCCGAGACCCAGTACTTC. Translation: CASSYSQPPETQYF.